This T cell receptor (beta chain) was recorded in a study of cytomegalovirus exposure and HLA in healthy donors. The study ran its PCR with 60 Vbeta and 13 Jbeta primers. This table comes from immunoSEQ multiplex PCR, and its TCRdb copy is limited to in-frame clones, with some not included. The table shows 100,000 to 150,000 clones, with roughly 78% occurring only once. The germline V gene has CDR1 LNHDA and CDR2 SQIVND (reference sequence). The CDR3 runs to 15 residues. Trimming at V came to 5 bases and at J to 2 bases, leaving 5 bases not matched to a gene. Material: PBMCs. The clonotype comes from a woman between 35 and 50 years old in good health and CMV-seronegative. The chain is built from TRBV19 and TRBJ2-7, with 11 nucleotides matching TRBD2. For the CDR3, the DNA is TGTGCCAGTAGTTCGGTAGCGGGAGGGCCCTACGAGCAGTACTTC. Its protein product is CASSSVAGGPYEQYF.